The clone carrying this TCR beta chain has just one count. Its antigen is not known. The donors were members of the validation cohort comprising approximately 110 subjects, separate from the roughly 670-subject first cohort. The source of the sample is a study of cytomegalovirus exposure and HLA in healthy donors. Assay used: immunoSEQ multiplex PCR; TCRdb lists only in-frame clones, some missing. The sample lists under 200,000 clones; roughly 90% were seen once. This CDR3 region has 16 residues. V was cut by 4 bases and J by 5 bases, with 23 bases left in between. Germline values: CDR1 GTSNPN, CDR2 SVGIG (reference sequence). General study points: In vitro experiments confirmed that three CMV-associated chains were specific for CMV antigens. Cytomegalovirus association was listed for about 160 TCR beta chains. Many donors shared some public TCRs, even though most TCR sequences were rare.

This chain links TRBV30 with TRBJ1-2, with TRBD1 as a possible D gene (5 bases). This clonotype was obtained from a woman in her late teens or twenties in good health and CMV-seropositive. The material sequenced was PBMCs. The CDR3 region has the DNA TGTGCCTGGACCTTCGGGCGTGGGACTTGGTTTTATGGCTACACCTTC. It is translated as CAWTFGRGTWFYGYTF. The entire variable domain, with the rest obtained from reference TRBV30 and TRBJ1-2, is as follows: SQTIHQWPATLVQPVGSPLSLECTVEGTSNPNLYWYRQAAGRGLQLLFYSVGIGQISSEVPQNLSASRPQDRQFILSSKKLLLSDSGFYLCAWTFGRGTWFYGYTFGSGTRLTVV.